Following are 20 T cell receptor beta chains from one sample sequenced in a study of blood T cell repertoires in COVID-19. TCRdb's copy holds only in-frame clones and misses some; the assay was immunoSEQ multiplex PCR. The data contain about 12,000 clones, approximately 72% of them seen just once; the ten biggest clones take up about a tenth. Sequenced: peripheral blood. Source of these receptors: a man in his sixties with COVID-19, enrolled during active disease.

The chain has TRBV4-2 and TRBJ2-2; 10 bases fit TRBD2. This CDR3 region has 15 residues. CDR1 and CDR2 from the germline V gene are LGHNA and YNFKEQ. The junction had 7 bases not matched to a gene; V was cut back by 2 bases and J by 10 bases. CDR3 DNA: TGTGCCAGCAGCCAATTGACTAGCGGGCCACCGGAGCTGTTTTTT. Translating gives CASSQLTSGPPELFF.

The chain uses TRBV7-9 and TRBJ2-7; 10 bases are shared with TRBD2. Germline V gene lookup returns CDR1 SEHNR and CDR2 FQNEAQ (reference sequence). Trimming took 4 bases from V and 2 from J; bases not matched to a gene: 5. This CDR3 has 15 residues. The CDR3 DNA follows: TGTGCCAGCAGCTCTAGCGGGGGAACCACCTACGAGCAGTACTTC. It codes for CASSSSGGTTYEQYF. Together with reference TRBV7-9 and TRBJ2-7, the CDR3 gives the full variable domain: DTGVSQNPRHKITKRGQNVTFRCDPISEHNRLYWYRQTLGQGPEFLTYFQNEAQLEKSRLLSDRFSAERPKGSFSTLEIQRTEQGDSAMYLCASSSSGGTTYEQYFGPGTRLTVT.

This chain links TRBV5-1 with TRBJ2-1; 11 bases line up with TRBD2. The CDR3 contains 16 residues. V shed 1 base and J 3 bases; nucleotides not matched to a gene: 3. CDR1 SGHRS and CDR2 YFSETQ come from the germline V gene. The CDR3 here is CASSLSGTSGYNEQFF. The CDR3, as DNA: TGCGCCAGCAGCTTGTCCGGGACTAGCGGCTACAATGAGCAGTTCTTC. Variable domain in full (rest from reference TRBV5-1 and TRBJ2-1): KAGVTQTPRYLIKTRGQQVTLSCSPISGHRSVSWYQQTPGQGLQFLFEYFSETQRNKGNFPGRFSGRQFSNSRSEMNVSTLELGDSALYLCASSLSGTSGYNEQFFGPGTRLTVL.

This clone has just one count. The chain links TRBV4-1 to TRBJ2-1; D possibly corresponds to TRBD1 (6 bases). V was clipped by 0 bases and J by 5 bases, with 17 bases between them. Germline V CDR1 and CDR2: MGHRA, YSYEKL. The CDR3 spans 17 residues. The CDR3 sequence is CASSQDSIGTLHNEQFF. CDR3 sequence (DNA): TGCGCCAGCAGCCAAGACTCTATAGGGACACTCCACAATGAGCAGTTCTTC.

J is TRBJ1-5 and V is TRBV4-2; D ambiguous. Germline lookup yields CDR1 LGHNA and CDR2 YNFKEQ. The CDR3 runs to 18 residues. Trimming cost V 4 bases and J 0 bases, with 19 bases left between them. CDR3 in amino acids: CASSPTGSGAYSNQPQHF. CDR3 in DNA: TGTGCCAGCAGCCCCACGGGGAGCGGCGCCTATAGCAATCAGCCCCAGCATTTT.

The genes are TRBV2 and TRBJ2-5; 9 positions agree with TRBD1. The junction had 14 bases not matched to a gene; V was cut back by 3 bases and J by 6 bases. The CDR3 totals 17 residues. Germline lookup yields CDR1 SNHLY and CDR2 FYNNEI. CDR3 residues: CASSDPRRDRAAKTQYF. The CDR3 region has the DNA TGTGCCAGCAGTGACCCGAGACGGGACAGGGCGGCCAAGACCCAGTACTTC.

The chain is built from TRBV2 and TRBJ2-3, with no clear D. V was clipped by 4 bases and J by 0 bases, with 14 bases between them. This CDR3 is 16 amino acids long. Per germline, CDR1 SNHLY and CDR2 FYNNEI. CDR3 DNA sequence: TGTGCCAGCAGTGGGTACTTCGAATTCAGCACAGATACGCAGTATTTT. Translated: CASSGYFEFSTDTQYF.

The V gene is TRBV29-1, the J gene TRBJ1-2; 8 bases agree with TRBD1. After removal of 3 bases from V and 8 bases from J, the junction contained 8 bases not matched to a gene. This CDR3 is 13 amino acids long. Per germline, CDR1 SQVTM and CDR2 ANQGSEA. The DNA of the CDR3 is TGCAGCGTTGAGGGGCAGGGGGCGTGGGGCTACACCTTC. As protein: CSVEGQGAWGYTF.

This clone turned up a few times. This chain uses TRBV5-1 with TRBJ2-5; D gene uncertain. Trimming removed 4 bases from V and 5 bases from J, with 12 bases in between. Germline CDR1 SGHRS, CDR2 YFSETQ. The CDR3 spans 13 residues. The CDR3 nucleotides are TGCGCCAGCAGCCCACTTGCGCTGGAGACCCAGTACTTC. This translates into CASSPLALETQYF. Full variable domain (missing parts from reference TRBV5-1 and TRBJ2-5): KAGVTQTPRYLIKTRGQQVTLSCSPISGHRSVSWYQQTPGQGLQFLFEYFSETQRNKGNFPGRFSGRQFSNSRSEMNVSTLELGDSALYLCASSPLALETQYFGPGTRLLVL.

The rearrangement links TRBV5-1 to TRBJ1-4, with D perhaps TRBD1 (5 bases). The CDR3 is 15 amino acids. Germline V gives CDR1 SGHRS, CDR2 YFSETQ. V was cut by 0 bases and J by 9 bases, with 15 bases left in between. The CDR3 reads CASSLAEGGVKKLFF. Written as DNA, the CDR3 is TGCGCCAGCAGCTTGGCGGAGGGAGGGGTGAAAAAACTGTTTTTT.

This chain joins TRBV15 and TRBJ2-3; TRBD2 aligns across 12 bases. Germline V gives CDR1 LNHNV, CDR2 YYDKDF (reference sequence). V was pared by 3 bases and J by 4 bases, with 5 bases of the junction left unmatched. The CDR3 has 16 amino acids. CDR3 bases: TGTGCCACCAGCAGGATCCTAGCGGGAGGGTCAGATACGCAGTATTTT. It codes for CATSRILAGGSDTQYF.

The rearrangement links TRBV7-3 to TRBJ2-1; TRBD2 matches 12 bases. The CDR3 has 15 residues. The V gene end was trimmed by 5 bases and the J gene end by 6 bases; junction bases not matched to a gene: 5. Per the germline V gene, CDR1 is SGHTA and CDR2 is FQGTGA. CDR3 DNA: TGTGCCAGCAGCATACTAGCGGGAGGAGTCAATGAGCAGTTCTTC. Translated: CASSILAGGVNEQFF.

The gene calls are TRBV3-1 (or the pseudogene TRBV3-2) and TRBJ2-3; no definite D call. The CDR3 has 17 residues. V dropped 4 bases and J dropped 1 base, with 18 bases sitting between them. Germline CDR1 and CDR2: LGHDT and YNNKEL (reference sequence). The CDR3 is CASSPRSRLGGTDTQYF. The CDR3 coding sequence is TGTGCCAGCAGCCCCCGGAGCCGACTTGGCGGCACAGATACGCAGTATTTT.

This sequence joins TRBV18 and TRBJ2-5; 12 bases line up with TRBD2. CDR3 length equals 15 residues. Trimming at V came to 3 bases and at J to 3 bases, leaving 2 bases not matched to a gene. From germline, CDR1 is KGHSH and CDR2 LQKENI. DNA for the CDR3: TGTGCCAGCTCACCCCGGACTAGCGGGGAAGAGACCCAGTACTTC. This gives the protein CASSPRTSGEETQYF.

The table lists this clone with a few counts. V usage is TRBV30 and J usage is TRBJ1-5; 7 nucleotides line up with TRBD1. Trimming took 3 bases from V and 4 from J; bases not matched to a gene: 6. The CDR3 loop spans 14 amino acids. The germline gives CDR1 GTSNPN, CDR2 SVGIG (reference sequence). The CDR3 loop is CAWSTGTVNQPQHF. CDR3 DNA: TGTGCCTGGAGCACCGGGACAGTTAATCAGCCCCAGCATTTT.

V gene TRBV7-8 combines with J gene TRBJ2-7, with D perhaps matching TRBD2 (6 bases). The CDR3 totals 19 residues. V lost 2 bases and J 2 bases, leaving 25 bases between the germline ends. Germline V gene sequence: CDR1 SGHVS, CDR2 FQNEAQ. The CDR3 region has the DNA TGTGCCAGCAGCTTATCCGGATCTGACGCGGGAACCTCTACCTACGAGCAGTACGTC. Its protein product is CASSLSGSDAGTSTYEQYV.

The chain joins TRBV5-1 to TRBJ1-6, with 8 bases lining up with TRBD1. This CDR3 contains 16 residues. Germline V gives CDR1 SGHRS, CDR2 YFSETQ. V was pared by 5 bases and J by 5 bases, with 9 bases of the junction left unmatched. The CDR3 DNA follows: TGCGCCAGCAGGGACCTTACGGGACAGGATAATTCACCCCTCCACTTT. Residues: CASRDLTGQDNSPLHF. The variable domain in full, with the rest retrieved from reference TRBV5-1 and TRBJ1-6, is KAGVTQTPRYLIKTRGQQVTLSCSPISGHRSVSWYQQTPGQGLQFLFEYFSETQRNKGNFPGRFSGRQFSNSRSEMNVSTLELGDSALYLCASRDLTGQDNSPLHFGNGTRLTVT.

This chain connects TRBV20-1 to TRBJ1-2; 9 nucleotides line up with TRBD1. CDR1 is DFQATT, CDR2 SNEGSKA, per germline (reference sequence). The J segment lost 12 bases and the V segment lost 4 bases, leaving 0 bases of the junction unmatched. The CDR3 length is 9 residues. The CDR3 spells CSANRGHTF. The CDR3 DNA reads TGCAGTGCTAACAGGGGGCACACCTTC.

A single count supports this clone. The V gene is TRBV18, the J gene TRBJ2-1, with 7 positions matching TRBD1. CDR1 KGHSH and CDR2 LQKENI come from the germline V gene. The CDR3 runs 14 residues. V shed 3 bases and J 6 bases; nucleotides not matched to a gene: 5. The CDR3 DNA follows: TGTGCCAGCTCACCCGGGACAGCCTTCAATGAGCAGTTCTTC. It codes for CASSPGTAFNEQFF.

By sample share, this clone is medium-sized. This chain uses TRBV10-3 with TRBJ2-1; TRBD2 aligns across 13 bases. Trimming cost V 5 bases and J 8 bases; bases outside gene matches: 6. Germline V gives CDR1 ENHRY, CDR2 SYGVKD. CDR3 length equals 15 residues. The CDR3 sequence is CAISTSGRATDEQFF. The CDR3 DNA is TGTGCCATCAGTACTAGCGGGAGGGCCACGGATGAGCAGTTCTTC.